A selection of T cell receptor beta chains follows, all from one sample in a study of cytomegalovirus exposure and HLA in healthy donors. Clones were sequenced by immunoSEQ multiplex PCR, and TCRdb holds only the in-frame ones, with some missing. The sample shows around 140,000 clones, roughly 79% of them seen only once. Specimen: PBMCs. The receptor set was obtained from a male donor in good health and CMV-seronegative. Both conserved end residues are part of each CDR3. The D gene is left open where the match is weak. Only some rows state a clone size, as once, few, many or a class for expanded clones.

clone size | D gene | J gene | V gene | CDR3 protein | CDR3 DNA
. | TRBD1 | TRBJ2-6 | TRBV4-1 | CASSHSLVGQGGSGANVLTF | TGCGCCAGCAGCCACAGCCTCGTGGGACAGGGAGGATCTGGGGCCAACGTCCTGACTTTC
. | . | TRBJ2-3 | TRBV10-1 | CASSEPINEAGVCTDTQYF | TGCGCCAGCAGTGAACCTATAAACGAGGCAGGGGTTTGCACAGATACGCAGTATTTT
. | . | TRBJ1-6 | TRBV4-2 | CASSSTDTDNSPLHF | TGTGCCAGCAGTTCCACGGACACCGATAATTCACCCCTCCACTTT
. | TRBD1 | TRBJ2-3 | TRBV5-1 | CASSRDRESTDTQYF | TGCGCCAGCAGTCGGGACAGGGAAAGCACAGATACGCAGTATTTT
. | TRBD1 | TRBJ1-2 | TRBV2 | CASLPGTGGEGYTF | TGTGCCAGCCTACCTGGGACAGGGGGGGAGGGCTACACCTTC
. | . | TRBJ1-1 | TRBV5-6 | CASSFRGGAFF | TGTGCCAGCAGCTTCAGGGGTGGAGCTTTCTTT
. | . | TRBJ1-4 | TRBV5-4 | CASSLGAGKLFF | TGTGCCAGCAGCTTGGGGGCGGGAAAACTGTTTTTT
. | . | TRBJ2-5 | TRBV11-2 | CASSLWGVDAETQYF | TGTGCCAGCAGCTTGTGGGGAGTTGACGCAGAGACCCAGTACTTC
. | . | TRBJ2-5 | TRBV7-2 | CASSLVRRGQGETQYF | TGTGCCAGCAGCTTAGTGCGGAGGGGGCAGGGAGAGACCCAGTACTTC
. | . | TRBJ1-6 | TRBV7-3 | CASSLGGEESPLHF | TGTGCCAGCAGCTTAGGAGGGGAAGAGTCACCCCTCCACTTT
once | TRBD2 | TRBJ2-7 | TRBV5-4 | CASSSNRGTSGGLFEQYF | TGTGCCAGCAGCTCGAATCGGGGGACTAGCGGGGGTTTGTTCGAGCAGTACTTC
few | TRBD1 | TRBJ2-7 | TRBV6-1 | CASRPGQGANEQYF | TGTGCCAGCAGACCGGGACAGGGGGCTAATGAGCAGTACTTC
. | TRBD1 | TRBJ2-7 | TRBV30 | CAWGTGVRTYEQYF | TGTGCCTGGGGTACAGGGGTCAGAACCTACGAGCAGTACTTC
. | . | TRBJ2-5 | TRBV6-5 | CASTSWGGLQETQYF | TGTGCCAGCACCTCTTGGGGGGGCCTACAAGAGACCCAGTACTTC
. | TRBD1 | TRBJ1-1 | TRBV27 | CASRPQGENTEAFF | TGTGCCAGCAGGCCCCAGGGGGAGAACACTGAAGCTTTCTTT
. | . | TRBJ2-3 | TRBV9 | CASSPRGAIVTDTQYF | TGTGCCAGCAGCCCCCGGGGGGCTATTGTCACAGATACGCAGTATTTT
. | . | TRBJ2-7 | TRBV7-2 | CASSLTRSDYYYEQYF | TGTGCCAGCAGTTTAACACGGAGTGACTATTACTACGAGCAGTACTTC
. | . | TRBJ2-2 | TRBV7-9 | CASIGTSTHTGELFF | TGTGCCAGCATCGGGACAAGCACCCACACCGGGGAGCTGTTTTTT
. | TRBD2 | TRBJ2-2 | TRBV6-1 | CASSGGTSGGVINGELFF | TGTGCCAGCAGTGGGGGGACTAGCGGGGGGGTTATAAACGGGGAGCTGTTTTTT
. | TRBD2 | TRBJ2-1 | TRBV7-9 | CASSLGGGNNEQFF | TGTGCCAGCAGCTTGGGGGGGGGTAACAATGAGCAGTTCTTC
. | . | TRBJ1-2 | TRBV5-1 | CASSQDPAGYGYTF | TGCGCCAGCAGTCAGGATCCAGCAGGCTATGGCTACACCTTC
. | . | TRBJ1-1 | TRBV5-1 | CASSWGQGRTEAFF | TGCGCCAGCAGCTGGGGGCAGGGTAGGACTGAAGCTTTCTTT
. | . | TRBJ1-1 | TRBV14 | CASSQVYTEAFF | TGTGCCAGCAGCCAAGTATACACTGAAGCTTTCTTT
. | . | TRBJ1-1 | TRBV19 | CASMGGTEAFF | TGTGCCAGTATGGGGGGCACTGAAGCTTTCTTT
. | TRBD2 | TRBJ2-3 | TRBV7-8 | CASSLALAGPADTQYF | TGTGCCAGCAGCTTAGCGCTAGCGGGGCCCGCAGATACGCAGTATTTT
. | . | TRBJ2-7 | TRBV29-1 | CSVGLGAVNYEQYF | TGCAGCGTCGGCTTAGGGGCGGTTAACTACGAGCAGTACTTC
. | TRBD2 | TRBJ2-3 | TRBV29-1 | CSVDTSGGAGDTQYF | TGCAGCGTGGACACTAGCGGGGGGGCCGGAGATACGCAGTATTTT
. | . | TRBJ1-3 | TRBV12-5 | CASASGFSGNTIYF | TGTGCTAGTGCCTCAGGGTTCTCTGGAAACACCATATATTTT
. | . | TRBJ2-3 | TRBV30 | CAWSTQGIADTQYF | TGTGCCTGGAGTACGCAGGGAATAGCAGATACGCAGTATTTT
. | TRBD1 | TRBJ2-7 | TRBV10-3 | CAISTGQGTYEQYF | TGTGCCATCAGTACCGGACAGGGAACCTACGAGCAGTACTTC
. | . | TRBJ1-1 | TRBV25-1 | CASSLDRNTEAFF | TGTGCCAGCAGTTTGGACAGGAACACTGAAGCTTTCTTT
. | . | TRBJ2-3 | TRBV18 | CASSPNGRHTQYF | TGTGCCAGCTCGCCAAATGGGAGGCATACGCAGTATTTT
few | TRBD1 | TRBJ2-5 | TRBV5-1 | CASSLGQGGKETQYF | TGCGCCAGCAGCTTAGGACAGGGTGGAAAAGAGACCCAGTACTTC
few | . | TRBJ1-6 | TRBV6-6 | CASINSNSPLHF | TGTGCCAGCATTAACAGTAATTCACCCCTCCACTTT
. | TRBD2 | TRBJ2-1 | TRBV14 | CASSQDGLLAGYLGQFF | TGTGCCAGCAGCCAAGATGGATTACTAGCGGGGTACCTCGGGCAGTTCTTC
. | TRBD1 | TRBJ2-1 | TRBV4-3 | CASSQGLWTGERNEQFF | TGCGCCAGCAGCCAAGGACTATGGACAGGCGAACGCAATGAGCAGTTCTTC
. | . | TRBJ1-3 | TRBV9 | CASSVVGEPSGNTIYF | TGTGCCAGCAGCGTAGTGGGAGAGCCCTCTGGAAACACCATATATTTT
. | TRBD1 | TRBJ1-4 | TRBV6-6 | CASAPPGQGAEKLFF | TGTGCCAGCGCTCCTCCGGGACAGGGGGCGGAAAAACTGTTTTTT
. | TRBD1 | TRBJ2-7 | TRBV5-1 | CASSPGTGREQYF | TGCGCCAGCAGCCCCGGGACAGGGAGGGAGCAGTACTTC
. | TRBD1 | TRBJ1-2 | TRBV27 | CASSPGQDYGYTF | TGTGCCAGCAGCCCGGGACAGGACTATGGCTACACCTTC
. | . | TRBJ2-2 | TRBV7-8 | CASSSTLTGELFF | TGTGCCAGCAGCTCGACACTCACCGGGGAGCTGTTTTTT
. | TRBD2 | TRBJ2-1 | TRBV7-2 | CASSLEPMRSGGDNEQFF | TGTGCCAGCAGCCTAGAGCCCATGCGTAGCGGGGGGGACAATGAGCAGTTCTTC
. | TRBD1 | TRBJ2-5 | TRBV7-9 | CASSATGGLETQYF | TGTGCCAGCAGCGCCACAGGGGGCCTAGAGACCCAGTACTTC
. | . | TRBJ2-7 | TRBV9 | CASSVVGTTLAGLYF | TGTGCCAGCAGCGTAGTAGGAACTACCTTGGCAGGGTTGTACTTC
. | TRBD1 | TRBJ2-3 | TRBV5-1 | CASSSLSSGTGGTDTQYF | TGCGCCAGCAGCTCGCTTTCCTCCGGGACAGGGGGGACAGATACGCAGTATTTT
. | TRBD1 | TRBJ1-1 | TRBV5-1 | CASSLTGGAREAFF | TGCGCCAGCAGCTTGACAGGGGGTGCCCGTGAAGCTTTCTTT
once | . | TRBJ2-3 | TRBV5-1 | CASRNKGSSADTQYF | TGCGCCAGCAGAAACAAAGGGAGTTCAGCAGATACGCAGTATTTT
. | TRBD1 | TRBJ1-2 | TRBV27 | CASSLDRGGYGYTF | TGTGCCAGCAGTTTGGACAGGGGGGGCTATGGCTACACCTTC
. | TRBD2 | TRBJ2-7 | TRBV9 | CASSRDVGRGGGYEQYF | TGTGCCAGCAGCCGAGACGTAGGGCGGGGGGGCGGGTACGAGCAGTACTTC
. | . | TRBJ2-3 | TRBV19 | CASSRPSEDTQYF | TGTGCCAGTAGTAGGCCTAGCGAAGATACGCAGTATTTT
. | . | TRBJ1-2 | TRBV27 | CASSLTSGANGYTF | TGTGCCAGCAGTTTAACTTCAGGGGCTAATGGCTACACCTTC
. | . | TRBJ1-1 | TRBV14 | CASSQVMRGDLNTEAFF | TGTGCCAGCAGCCAAGTTATGCGAGGTGATCTGAACACTGAAGCTTTCTTT
. | . | TRBJ2-7 | TRBV7-8 | CASSLDGGDEQYF | TGTGCCAGCAGCTTGGACGGAGGGGACGAGCAGTACTTC